A selection of T cell receptor beta chains follows, all from one sample in a study of blood T cell repertoires in COVID-19. Here immunoSEQ multiplex PCR was the method, and the copy in TCRdb shows in-frame clones only, minus some. The sample holds around 400,000 clones, around 87% seen once. Sequencing was performed on peripheral blood. These receptors all stem from a woman aged 55 to 70 with COVID-19, enrolled during active disease. CDR3s include the opening cysteine and the closing phenylalanine or tryptophan. A D gene is named only where the DNA matches it firmly. Size is stated for part of the rows, as once, few or many counts, or as a class when the clone is expanded.

CDR3nt,CDR3aa,d_gene,v_gene,j_gene,abundance
TGTGCCAGCAGCTTTCAGGGGGCGCTAGGCTACACCTTC,CASSFQGALGYTF,TRBD1,TRBV5-8,TRBJ1-2,.
TGCAGTGCTAGTCCGGCAGGGACCGGGAGAGGAAACACCATATATTTT,CSASPAGTGRGNTIYF,.,TRBV20-1,TRBJ1-3,.
TGTGCCAGCAGCTGGACAGGGAACCCCGAGGATGAGCAGTTCTTC,CASSWTGNPEDEQFF,TRBD1,TRBV5-6,TRBJ2-1,.
TGTGCCAGCAGTGAAGATCAGCGGCCGAATTCACCCCTCCACTTT,CASSEDQRPNSPLHF,.,TRBV6-1,TRBJ1-6,once
TGTGCCAGCAGTATCGGACGGGGACAGACACAAGAGACCCAGTACTTC,CASSIGRGQTQETQYF,TRBD1,TRBV27,TRBJ2-5,.
TGCGCCAGCAGCCTGGGACTCTCTGGGGCCAACGTCCTGACTTTC,CASSLGLSGANVLTF,.,TRBV4-1,TRBJ2-6,.
TGTGCCAGCAGCTTAACGGTGGCAGGGAACCTTTCACCCCTCCACTTT,CASSLTVAGNLSPLHF,.,TRBV7-3,TRBJ1-6,few
TGTGCCAGTGGGGAACCGGGACAGCCAGACTTC,CASGEPGQPDF,TRBD1,TRBV19,TRBJ2-5,.
TGTGCCAGCAGGGGGCAGGGCCTTGACGGCTACACCTTC,CASRGQGLDGYTF,.,TRBV6-6,TRBJ1-2,.
TGTGCCAGCAGCGACCATGGAAGACTAGCCAAAAACATTCAGTACTTC,CASSDHGRLAKNIQYF,.,TRBV7-6,TRBJ2-4,.
TGTGCCAGCAGCTTTACGGGGGGGCCGGGCACAGATACGCAGTATTTT,CASSFTGGPGTDTQYF,TRBD2,TRBV11-2,TRBJ2-3,once
TGTGCCAGCAGCCCGCTTCTAGCCGAACTTAACACCGGGGAGCTGTTTTTT,CASSPLLAELNTGELFF,.,TRBV3-1/TRBV3-2,TRBJ2-2,.
TGTGCCAGCAGCTTGGAGCGGGGCCCATCCTATGGCTACACCTTC,CASSLERGPSYGYTF,.,TRBV5-4,TRBJ1-2,.
TGTGCCACTGGGGACTCCGGGGGCACTGAAGCTTTCTTT,CATGDSGGTEAFF,.,TRBV10-3,TRBJ1-1,.
TGCAGCGTCCAACAGGGGGCGCGTGACATTCAGTACTTC,CSVQQGARDIQYF,TRBD1,TRBV29-1,TRBJ2-4,.
TGTGCCAGCAGCCAGGCGACTAGCGGGGGCTCCTACGAGCAGTACTTC,CASSQATSGGSYEQYF,TRBD2,TRBV4-2,TRBJ2-7,.
TGTGCCAGCAGTTCTCTCCCAGGGACAGGGGTTGGTAGAACTGAAGCTTTCTTT,CASSSLPGTGVGRTEAFF,TRBD1,TRBV28,TRBJ1-1,.
TGTGCCAGTAGTATTGACAGCCTCTATGGCTACACCTTC,CASSIDSLYGYTF,.,TRBV19,TRBJ1-2,.
TGTGCCAGCAGCTCCTACGTTAGAAACACCATATATTTT,CASSSYVRNTIYF,.,TRBV9,TRBJ1-3,.
TGCGCCAGCAGCTTGGTTGTGGACTCTAACTATGGCTACACCTTC,CASSLVVDSNYGYTF,.,TRBV5-1,TRBJ1-2,.
TGTGCCATCAGTGAGTCGACGAGGGGGCGGGACACTGAAGCTTTCTTT,CAISESTRGRDTEAFF,TRBD1,TRBV10-3,TRBJ1-1,.
TGTGCCAGTAGGGACATCTCTGGAAACACCATATATTTT,CASRDISGNTIYF,.,TRBV19,TRBJ1-3,.
TGTGCCAGTAGCAAGACAGGGGGCGGTACCGGGGAGCTGTTTTTT,CASSKTGGGTGELFF,TRBD1,TRBV19,TRBJ2-2,.
TGTGCCAGCAGCCTTAAGGGGGTCCTAAAGGTTGAAGCTTTCTTT,CASSLKGVLKVEAFF,.,TRBV28,TRBJ1-1,.
TGTGCCACCAGCAGAGAACTTCCTAGCTACGAGCAGTTCTTC,CATSRELPSYEQFF,.,TRBV15,TRBJ2-1,.
TGCGCCAGCAGCTGGACAGGAGTGAACACTGAAGCTTTCTTT,CASSWTGVNTEAFF,TRBD1,TRBV5-1,TRBJ1-1,.
TGTGCCAGCAGTGAAGGGGGCAGGGCTGGAAACACCATATATTTT,CASSEGGRAGNTIYF,.,TRBV2,TRBJ1-3,.
TGTGCCACCAGTGAGGGTACAGGGTGGGACACTGAAGCTTTCTTT,CATSEGTGWDTEAFF,.,TRBV24-1,TRBJ1-1,.
TGTGCCATCAGTGACAGGTTTAGGGAAAAACTGTTTTTT,CAISDRFREKLFF,.,TRBV10-3,TRBJ1-4,.
TGTGCCAGCTCACCGAGCACCGGGGAGCTGTTTTTT,CASSPSTGELFF,.,TRBV18,TRBJ2-2,.
TGTGCCAGCAGTCTTCAGGGGGTGGTAAAACAGCCCCAGCATTTT,CASSLQGVVKQPQHF,TRBD1,TRBV5-6,TRBJ1-5,.
TGTGCCAGCAGCGTGACCGGGACAGTAAGCACAGATACGCAGTATTTT,CASSVTGTVSTDTQYF,TRBD1,TRBV9,TRBJ2-3,.
TGCGCCAGCAGCCAAGCTAGCGCGGGGTCCACAGATACGCAGTATTTT,CASSQASAGSTDTQYF,.,TRBV4-1,TRBJ2-3,.
TGTGCCAGCAGCCTAGAGGCCTCCTACGAGCAGTACTTC,CASSLEASYEQYF,.,TRBV6-5,TRBJ2-7,.
TGTGCCAGCAGCCCTAGAAGGGAGACCCAGTACTTC,CASSPRRETQYF,.,TRBV3-1/TRBV3-2,TRBJ2-5,.
TGCGCCAGCAGTGGACAGGGTTACGAGCAGTACTTC,CASSGQGYEQYF,TRBD1,TRBV5-1,TRBJ2-7,.
TGTGCCGGATTAAAGGGGGCTGAAGCTTTCTTT,CAGLKGAEAFF,.,TRBV28,TRBJ1-1,.
TGTGCCAGCAGCGTGGGAGCCTCCTACAATGAGCAGTTCTTC,CASSVGASYNEQFF,.,TRBV9,TRBJ2-1,.
TGTGCCAGTAGCTCGTGGTACCCTACTGGGAACACTGAAGCTTTCTTT,CASSSWYPTGNTEAFF,.,TRBV19,TRBJ1-1,few
TGTGCCAGCAGTTTCGCGGGAGCGAACACCGGGGAGCTGTTTTTT,CASSFAGANTGELFF,TRBD2,TRBV27,TRBJ2-2,.